The TCR beta chain under discussion was sequenced for a study of blood T cells in healthy people across ages. Background on the study: Capture by template switching was about one barcoded beta molecule per two T cells.

The CDR3 is made up of 11 amino acids. With V trimmed by 7 bases and J by 3 bases, 2 bases remained unmatched. Germline assignment: CDR1 SQVTM and CDR2 ANQGSEA. Primed by a sample-barcoded 5' primer and a J-beta primer mix, a second PCR proceeded for about 6 to 12 cycles. The study obtained at least 2.5 million CDR3-containing paired-end reads from every sample. MiXCR was run by TCRdb on the 5' RACE reads, yielding one entry per CDR3 protein. The sample lists roughly 2 million distinct CDR3 sequences; about 50% were seen once. With respect to this clonotype: Its antigen is undetermined.

General study results and limits: TCR beta diversity, measured per million T cells, fell in a roughly linear way with age. More naive CD4+ cells and higher diversity marked long-lived donors relative to aged donors.

The chain couples TRBV29-1 to TRBJ2-7, with TRBD2 matching over 8 bases. Sequenced sample: blood. This TCR came from a woman aged 40 to 49 in good health. The DNA for the CDR3 is TGCAGCGCGGGGGGGTACTACGAGCAGTACTTC. It translates to CSAGGYYEQYF.